This entry lists 5 T cell receptor beta chains sequenced from one sample in a study of T cell responses to AZD1222 COVID-19 vaccine. The data were produced by immunoSEQ multiplex PCR, yet TCRdb's version contains in-frame clones alone and is incomplete. Counted here are roughly 150,000 clones, 90% to 95% occurring once; the ten biggest clones make up about 1.4%. The specimen was peripheral blood, collected 28 days after the second AZD1222 dose. These receptors originate from an adult who received the AZD1222 COVID-19 vaccine.

The gene calls are TRBV28 and TRBJ2-3, with 10 bases aligning to TRBD2. Looked up from germline, CDR1 is MDHEN and CDR2 is SYDVKM. V shed 6 bases and J 3 bases; nucleotides not matched to a gene: 6. CDR3 length: 15 residues. The chain's CDR3 is CASSLAGVNTDTQYF. Written as DNA, the CDR3 is TGTGCCAGCAGCCTAGCGGGAGTTAATACAGATACGCAGTATTTT.

This rearrangement joins TRBV15 to TRBJ2-7; D is possibly TRBD2 (6 bases). In germline, CDR1 is LNHNV, CDR2 YYDKDF (reference sequence). CDR3 length: 16 residues. The germline V and J ends were trimmed by 5 bases and 3 bases, with 20 bases remaining between them. The CDR3: CATSGGSKPQDYEQYF. CDR3 in DNA: TGTGCCACCAGCGGGGGGAGCAAGCCCCAGGACTACGAGCAGTACTTC.

This clone was seen once. J is TRBJ1-1 and V is TRBV30; possible D gene TRBD1, 6 bases. Germline V gene sequence: CDR1 GTSNPN, CDR2 SVGIG (reference sequence). This CDR3 region has 12 residues. Trimming took 3 bases from V and 11 from J, leaving 16 bases between them. CDR3 sequence reads: CAWRETGPGAFF. The CDR3 nucleotides read TGTGCCTGGAGAGAGACAGGCCCAGGGGCTTTCTTT.

The chain is built from TRBV7-8 and TRBJ2-5, with D tentatively TRBD2 (5 bases). Germline V CDR1 and CDR2: SGHVS, FQNEAQ. The germline V and J ends were trimmed by 1 base and 9 bases, with 12 bases remaining between them. This CDR3 has 13 amino acids. The chain's CDR3 is CASSLGRAEPQYF. CDR3 in DNA: TGTGCCAGCAGCTTAGGTAGAGCGGAGCCCCAGTACTTC. Full variable domain (missing parts from reference TRBV7-8 and TRBJ2-5): GAGVSQSPRYKVAKRGQDVALRCDPISGHVSLFWYQQALGQGPEFLTYFQNEAQLDKSGLPSDRFFAERPEGSVSTLKIQRTQQEDSAVYLCASSLGRAEPQYFGPGTRLLVL.

In this sample, this clone turned up once. The chain carries TRBV5-6 and TRBJ1-2; tentatively, D is TRBD1 (5 bases). V gave up 2 bases and J gave up 8 bases, with 13 bases separating them. This CDR3 has 13 amino acids. Per the germline V gene, CDR1 is SGHDT and CDR2 is YYEEEE. CDR3 nucleotide sequence: TGTGCCAGCAGCTTAAGGGGCTCGCGGGGCTACACCTTC. Translated, it gives CASSLRGSRGYTF.